Each of the 8 T cell receptor beta chains below was sequenced from the same sample in a study of tumor-infiltrating lymphocytes in primary liver carcinoma. The template, roughly 510 ng total RNA, yielded TCR beta cDNA made with a constant-region primer. What produced the TCR beta libraries was three nested multiplex PCR rounds using slightly modified ARM-PCR. Primers for the first two PCR rounds were TRBV1-TRBV30 forward primers and a C-beta reverse primer (about 11 cycles per round). TCRdb re-derived calls from the multiplex PCR reads in MiXCR, one entry per CDR3 protein. The sample has almost 45,000 distinct CDR3 sequences; 60% to 80% are singletons. Each 20-30 mg portion of unsorted bulk tissue served as the source for co-extraction of RNA and DNA. Source material: tumor-adjacent normal liver tissue. Receptors were obtained from a woman aged 25 to 39 with primary liver carcinoma and hepatitis B virus infection.

This sequence joins TRBV19 and TRBJ1-1, with D unresolved. Germline CDR1 and CDR2: LNHDA and SQIVND (reference sequence). This CDR3 is built from 14 residues. V was cut by 4 bases and J by 2 bases, with 11 bases left in between. The CDR3: CASSRLHLNTEAFF. In nucleotides, the CDR3 is TGTGCCAGTAGTAGGCTTCACCTTAACACTGAAGCTTTCTTT.

The V and J genes are TRBV4-1 and TRBJ1-2, with 8 bases fitting TRBD1. The V segment lost 0 bases and the J segment 2 bases; nucleotides outside the gene matches: 5. Germline V gene lookup returns CDR1 MGHRA and CDR2 YSYEKL. The CDR3 is made up of 16 amino acids. The CDR3 sequence: CASSQDRQGANYGYTF. The CDR3 nucleotides are TGCGCCAGCAGCCAAGACCGGCAGGGGGCCAACTATGGCTACACCTTC.

With regard to this clonotype: One end of the junction fails to match germline, which may point to a read error. The chain recombines TRBV29-1 with TRBJ2-6; D may be TRBD2 (6 bases). Germline V lookup: CDR1 SQVTM, CDR2 ANQGSEA. The CDR3 consists of 15 residues. CDR3 nucleotides: TGCAGCGTTGCTGGGGAGGCCTCTAGGGCCAACGTCCTGACTTTT. Protein product: CSVAGEASRANVLTF. Full variable domain (missing parts from reference TRBV29-1 and TRBJ2-6): SAVISQKPSRDICQRGTSLTIQCQVDSQVTMMFWYRQQPGQSLTLIATANQGSEATYESGFVIDKFPISRPNLTFSTLTVSNMSPEDSSIYLCSVAGEASRANVLTFGAGSRLTVL.

Turning to this clonotype: One end of the junction varies from germline; a read error may be responsible. The chain recombines TRBV12-5 with TRBJ2-1; 10 bases fit TRBD2. CDR1 is LGHNT and CDR2 is FRNRAP in the germline V gene. The CDR3 has 16 residues. The DNA for the CDR3 is TGTGCTAGTGGTCCGCTGGAAGCGGGAGGGATCAATGAACAGTTCTTC. Residues: CASGPLEAGGINEQFF.

On this clonotype itself: Germline and junction disagree at one end, which may indicate a read error. The chain links TRBV7-6 to TRBJ2-1; 7 bases agree with TRBD2. Germline V gives CDR1 SGHVS, CDR2 FNYEAQ. This CDR3 is built from 15 residues. CDR3 in amino acids: CVSSPPGGRANEQFF. In nucleotides, the CDR3 is TGTGTCAGCAGCCCCCCTGGCGGGAGAGCCAATGAGCAGTTCTTC.

On this clonotype itself: At one of its ends the junction is not consistent with the germline gene, which may arise from a read error. The DNA for the CDR3 is TGTGCCAGCAGCCTAGGGGGACATAACACTGGGGACCTGTTTTTT. This translates into CASSLGGHNTGDLFF. This rearrangement joins TRBV11-2 to TRBJ2-2, with a tentative D call TRBD1 (6 bases). The CDR3 extends over 15 amino acids. Germline V gene sequence: CDR1 SGHAT, CDR2 FQNNGV.

This clonotype occurred a few times. This sequence joins TRBV6-6 and TRBJ2-5; possibly TRBD1 for D (6 bases). CDR3 length equals 16 residues. The ends were cut back, 8 bases at V and 5 bases at J, with 24 bases in the middle. Germline-derived CDR1 and CDR2 are MNHNY and SVGAGI (reference sequence). CDR3 protein: CASSLKAAGAGETQYF. The CDR3 coding sequence is TGTGCCAGCTCTCTTAAGGCAGCAGGGGCTGGGGAGACCCAGTACTTC.

Concerning this clonotype: Sequence at one end of the junction differs from germline and may be a read error. V usage is TRBV11-3 and J usage is TRBJ2-3, with 8 bases aligning to TRBD2. CDR1 and CDR2 (germline): SGHNT, YENEEA. CDR3 length: 19 amino acids. CDR3 in DNA: TGTACGAGCAGCTTAGGTTTTGGAGCGGGAGCAGGAGGCACAGATGCGCAGTATTTT. It is translated as CTSSLGFGAGAGGTDAQYF.